These T cell receptor beta chains were read from a single sample in a study of cytomegalovirus exposure and HLA in healthy donors. Sequencing was performed with immunoSEQ multiplex PCR; in TCRdb, only in-frame clones are kept and a portion is missing. The repertoire holds around 150,000 clones, with 78% as singletons. The sequenced material came from PBMCs. The receptors come from a woman aged 40 to 55 in good health and CMV-seronegative. CDR3s include the opening cysteine and the closing phenylalanine or tryptophan. Each record gives: J gene, V gene, CDR3 protein.

J gene: TRBJ2-2
V gene: TRBV5-6
CDR3 protein: CASSLEGRGHTGELFF

J gene: TRBJ1-1
V gene: TRBV19
CDR3 protein: CASSAGQGVAEAFF

J gene: TRBJ2-2
V gene: TRBV6-5
CDR3 protein: CASSQGSSGELFF

J gene: TRBJ2-1
V gene: TRBV5-1
CDR3 protein: CASSSSGYNEQFF

J gene: TRBJ2-3
V gene: TRBV5-4
CDR3 protein: CASSSGGSARTDTQYF

J gene: TRBJ1-1
V gene: TRBV4-1
CDR3 protein: CASSQVASRGTFF

J gene: TRBJ1-2
V gene: TRBV7-9
CDR3 protein: CASSLSDRGTTF

J gene: .
V gene: TRBV4-2
CDR3 protein: CASSPRYSGELYEQYF

J gene: TRBJ2-1
V gene: TRBV7-9
CDR3 protein: CASSPDGGNEQFF

J gene: TRBJ1-1
V gene: TRBV7-9
CDR3 protein: CASSLSGTGKNTEAFF

J gene: TRBJ1-1
V gene: TRBV7-9
CDR3 protein: CASSSGGNTEAFF

J gene: TRBJ1-2
V gene: TRBV2
CDR3 protein: CASNPSGLPANYGYTF

J gene: TRBJ2-1
V gene: TRBV28
CDR3 protein: CASSLSGTGPGYEQFF

J gene: TRBJ1-1
V gene: TRBV7-9
CDR3 protein: CASSSRGYTEAFF

J gene: TRBJ2-7
V gene: TRBV11-2
CDR3 protein: CASSLLTGGSYEQYF

J gene: TRBJ2-2
V gene: TRBV18
CDR3 protein: CASSRAGGEELFF

J gene: TRBJ1-3
V gene: TRBV6-5
CDR3 protein: CASSYDTYSGNTIYF

J gene: TRBJ1-2
V gene: TRBV7-3
CDR3 protein: CASSLGRANYGYTF

J gene: TRBJ1-5
V gene: TRBV18
CDR3 protein: CASSPQGESNQPQHF

J gene: TRBJ1-5
V gene: TRBV12-5
CDR3 protein: CASGQGFNQPQHF

J gene: TRBJ1-2
V gene: TRBV19
CDR3 protein: CASSAGTARSGYTF

J gene: TRBJ1-1
V gene: TRBV14
CDR3 protein: CASSHLRGPTEAFF

J gene: TRBJ2-5
V gene: TRBV7-8
CDR3 protein: CASSSRGETQYF

J gene: TRBJ2-3
V gene: TRBV6-1
CDR3 protein: CASSGTGGGALSTDTQYF

J gene: TRBJ2-2
V gene: TRBV7-3
CDR3 protein: CASSPGLAVGELFF

J gene: TRBJ1-1
V gene: TRBV4-1
CDR3 protein: CASSQGQGARNTEAFF

J gene: TRBJ1-3
V gene: TRBV28
CDR3 protein: CASSWGQRNTIYF

J gene: TRBJ1-2
V gene: TRBV7-9
CDR3 protein: CASSLQQGIGGYTF

J gene: TRBJ1-6
V gene: TRBV14
CDR3 protein: CASSRLTSSYNSPLHF